A single sample gave rise to the 27 T cell receptor beta chains below, sequenced in a study of T-cell reconstitution after alpha-beta-depleted transplantation in children. Preparation of the TCRbeta library was carried out with unique molecular identifiers. TCRdb passed the PCR reads through MiXCR, listing each CDR3 protein once. The table has around 200,000 distinct CDR3 sequences, approximately 6.8% seen once. Material: PBMCs from the stem cell graft donor, obtained from the stem cell graft. These receptors were collected from a human donor who donated a stem cell graft to a child with Wiskott-Aldrich syndrome.

This clonotype was seen ten or more times. This sequence joins TRBV4-3 and TRBJ2-1, with TRBD2 as a possible D gene (6 bases). The CDR3 length is 18 residues. CDR1 and CDR2 from the germline V gene are LGHNA and YSLEER. V lost 0 bases to trimming and J lost 6 bases, with 21 bases between them. The CDR3 loop reads CASSQERGIGLLVNEQFF. Written as DNA, the CDR3 is TGCGCCAGCAGCCAAGAACGGGGGATCGGCCTTTTGGTCAATGAGCAGTTCTTC.

The sample holds many counts of this clonotype. The rearrangement uses TRBV12-3 or TRBV12-4 and TRBJ1-3, with a weak D call TRBD1 (6 bases). V was cut by 5 bases and J by 0 bases, with 11 bases left in between. The CDR3 is 15 residues long. The CDR3 loop reads CASSPDRSSGNTIYF. As DNA, the CDR3 is TGTGCCAGCAGTCCAGACAGGAGCTCTGGAAACACCATATATTTT.

This clonotype showed up many times. The chain links TRBV20-1 to TRBJ1-2, with 8 bases that match TRBD1. Germline V gives CDR1 DFQATT, CDR2 SNEGSKA (reference sequence). This CDR3 spans 13 amino acids. V lost 6 bases to trimming and J lost 5 bases; unmatched junction nucleotides: 8. The CDR3 DNA is TGCAGTGCCAACGACAGGGGTCGGTATGGCTACACCTTC. Its protein product is CSANDRGRYGYTF.

This clonotype was seen ten or more times. This chain links TRBV5-1 with TRBJ2-1; D remains ambiguous. From germline, CDR1 is SGHRS and CDR2 YFSETQ. The CDR3 covers 15 residues. V lost 2 bases and J 1 base, leaving 10 bases between the germline ends. The CDR3 nucleotides are TGCGCCAGCAGCTTCACCGATTCATCCTACAATGAGCAGTTCTTC. It translates to CASSFTDSSYNEQFF.

This clonotype was picked up many times. The gene calls are TRBV7-9 and TRBJ2-7; D is undetermined. This CDR3 is 13 amino acids long. Trimming pared 4 bases from V and 2 bases from J, leaving 9 bases between. CDR1 and CDR2 from the germline V gene are SEHNR and FQNEAQ (reference sequence). The CDR3 region has the DNA TGTGCCAGCAGCTATGGACCGCCCTACGAGCAGTACTTC. It is translated as CASSYGPPYEQYF.

The genes are TRBV7-9 and TRBJ1-1; D call uncertain. The ends were cut back, 5 bases at V and 10 bases at J, with 14 bases in the middle. This CDR3 is 12 amino acids long. Germline V gene lookup returns CDR1 SEHNR and CDR2 FQNEAQ (reference sequence). CDR3 in DNA: TGTGCCAGCAGCCTGGAGGGAGTTGGAGCTTTCTTT. This sequence encodes CASSLEGVGAFF.

This clonotype was observed at least ten times. This chain connects TRBV20-1 to TRBJ2-3, with D hard to call. The CDR3 totals 16 residues. Germline values: CDR1 DFQATT, CDR2 SNEGSKA (reference sequence). V lost 3 bases, J lost 1 base, and 17 bases lay in between. CDR3 nucleotides: TGCAGTGCTAGGTCACGCTGGGCTTCTGGCACAGATACGCAGTATTTT. Protein product: CSARSRWASGTDTQYF.

This clonotype was seen at least ten times. This chain links TRBV4-1 with TRBJ2-1; tentatively, D is TRBD2 (5 bases). Between the trimmed V and J ends, which lost 4 bases and 7 bases, there was a span of 17 bases. CDR1 and CDR2 from the germline V gene are MGHRA and YSYEKL. The CDR3 runs 15 residues. CDR3 DNA: TGCGCCAGCAGCCCTGGGGTCGCCAGGAGGAATGAGCAGTTCTTC. This translates into CASSPGVARRNEQFF.

In its sample, this clonotype was seen many times. The chain couples TRBV20-1 to TRBJ2-1; 10 positions match TRBD1. This CDR3 contains 16 residues. The junction had 13 bases not matched to a gene; V was cut back by 1 base and J by 10 bases. Germline loops: CDR1 DFQATT, CDR2 SNEGSKA (reference sequence). The CDR3 DNA sequence: TGCAGTGCTAGAGCAGCCCGCGGGACAGGGGTAGGCGAGCAGTTCTTC. Protein product: CSARAARGTGVGEQFF.

This clonotype has ten or more counts. The chain carries TRBV12-3 or TRBV12-4 and TRBJ1-2; unclear D gene. This CDR3 has 13 residues. V was shortened by 2 bases and J by 7 bases, with 11 bases between the two germline ends. The CDR3 DNA is TGTGCCAGCAGTTTATTTCCCTTCATTGGCTACACCTTC. Its protein product is CASSLFPFIGYTF.

This clonotype was counted ten times or more. The chain uses TRBV28 and TRBJ2-1, with TRBD2 matching over 7 bases. Germline V gene sequence: CDR1 MDHEN, CDR2 SYDVKM. The CDR3 consists of 17 residues. The ends lost 6 bases at V and 0 bases at J; junction bases unmatched: 11. The CDR3 nucleotides read TGTGCCAGCAGCATGACTAGCCTGAGGCGCTCCTACAATGAGCAGTTCTTC. Translating it yields CASSMTSLRRSYNEQFF.

V usage is TRBV6-2 or TRBV6-3 and J usage is TRBJ2-2; D is possibly TRBD1 (5 bases). The CDR3 has 15 residues. Trimming pared 2 bases from V and 6 bases from J, leaving 13 bases between. The germline V gene encodes CDR1 MNHEY and CDR2 SVGEGT. The CDR3 coding sequence is TGTGCCAGCAGTTACGGGCAGGGCGTGCCCGGGGAGCTGTTTTTT. This gives the protein CASSYGQGVPGELFF.

Ten or more counts support this clonotype. The V and J genes are TRBV29-1 and TRBJ1-5, with 7 nucleotides matching TRBD1. J lost 5 bases, V lost 6 bases, and 7 bases had no gene match. Germline V gene sequence: CDR1 SQVTM, CDR2 ANQGSEA. The CDR3 totals 13 residues. The CDR3 loop is CSVADRDYQPQHF. CDR3 in DNA: TGCAGCGTCGCCGACAGGGATTATCAGCCCCAGCATTTT. Full variable domain (missing parts from reference TRBV29-1 and TRBJ1-5): SAVISQKPSRDICQRGTSLTIQCQVDSQVTMMFWYRQQPGQSLTLIATANQGSEATYESGFVIDKFPISRPNLTFSTLTVSNMSPEDSSIYLCSVADRDYQPQHFGDGTRLSIL.

This clonotype was recorded at least ten times. This chain connects TRBV14 to TRBJ2-7; a weak D match, TRBD2 (6 bases). The V and J ends lost 0 bases and 6 bases respectively, with 9 bases between them. The CDR3 runs to 13 residues. From germline, CDR1 is SGHDN and CDR2 FVKESK. The CDR3 sequence: CASSQDLGGEQYF. CDR3 in DNA: TGTGCCAGCAGCCAAGATTTGGGGGGCGAGCAGTACTTC.

This clonotype occurred many times. The gene calls are TRBV6-2 or TRBV6-3 and TRBJ1-1; D remains unclear. The CDR3 runs to 17 residues. Trimming cost V 3 bases and J 1 base, with 18 bases left between them. Germline V gene data show CDR1 as MNHEY and CDR2 as SVGEGT. The CDR3 DNA reads as TGTGCCAGCAGTTATGGTAAAAATTGGGGATCGAACACTGAAGCTTTCTTT. It yields the protein CASSYGKNWGSNTEAFF.

The CDR3, as DNA: TGTGCCAGCAGCCCGGGGGGCGGCGGCGAGCAGTTCTTC. Translating gives CASSPGGGGEQFF. The chain has TRBV5-5 and TRBJ2-1; tentatively, D is TRBD2 (7 bases). V dropped 4 bases and J dropped 10 bases, with 15 bases sitting between them. The CDR3 length is 13 residues. In germline, CDR1 is SGHKS, CDR2 YYEKEE (reference sequence).

This clonotype was picked up many times. The CDR3 loop is CSALGESGPNEQFF. The CDR3, as DNA: TGCAGTGCCCTGGGCGAGAGCGGACCAAATGAGCAGTTCTTC. The chain uses TRBV20-1 and TRBJ2-1, with D perhaps TRBD2 (5 bases). Germline CDR1 and CDR2: DFQATT and SNEGSKA (reference sequence). This CDR3 contains 14 residues. V shed 6 bases and J shed 7 bases, with 19 bases lying between them.

There are many counts of this clonotype. Since the CDR3 does not end with the conserved phenylalanine or tryptophan, this likely comes from a read error. The DNA is omitted, as the CDR3 cannot be located on it reliably, and the CDR3 follows TCRdb's listing. V gene TRBV20-1 combines with J gene TRBJ2-1; the table gives TRBD1 as D, unverified against the DNA. The CDR3 has 13 amino acids, counting both end residues. The germline V gene encodes CDR1 DFQATT and CDR2 SNEGSKA (reference sequence). This CDR3 is CSARDPRSDRPRV.

This clonotype was picked up a small number of times. The chain uses TRBV12-3 or TRBV12-4 and TRBJ2-2; no clear D gene. V lost 2 bases and J lost 6, with 7 bases in between. The CDR3 loop spans 13 amino acids. The CDR3 spells CASSLTAAGELFF. The DNA for the CDR3 is TGTGCCAGCAGTTTAACGGCAGCCGGGGAGCTGTTTTTT.

This clonotype was seen a few times. V and J are TRBV3-1 and TRBJ1-6; 7 nucleotides align to TRBD1. The CDR3 covers 15 residues. The V segment lost 2 bases and the J segment 8 bases; nucleotides outside the gene matches: 6. Looked up from germline, CDR1 is LGHDT and CDR2 is YNNKEL (reference sequence). The CDR3 region is CASSQNRGLDSPLHF. The CDR3 DNA reads TGTGCCAGCAGCCAAAACAGGGGACTCGATTCACCCCTCCACTTT.

This clonotype was counted ten times or more. This chain joins TRBV5-5 and TRBJ2-5, with no clear D. V gave up 4 bases and J gave up 7 bases, with 11 bases separating them. CDR1 and CDR2 from the germline V gene are SGHKS and YYEKEE (reference sequence). This CDR3 is 12 amino acids long. The CDR3 here is CASSPTLGTQYF. The CDR3 coding sequence is TGTGCCAGCAGCCCCACATTAGGGACCCAGTACTTC. The full variable domain, its missing parts supplied by reference TRBV5-5 and TRBJ2-5, is DAGVTQSPTHLIKTRGQQVTLRCSPISGHKSVSWYQQVLGQGPQFIFQYYEKEERGRGNFPDRFSARQFPNYSSELNVNALLLGDSALYLCASSPTLGTQYFGPGTRLLVL.

A few counts support this clonotype. The genes are TRBV24-1 and TRBJ2-1; 7 nucleotides line up with TRBD2. After removal of 4 bases from V and 9 bases from J, the junction contained 17 bases not matched to a gene. The CDR3 runs to 17 residues. Germline V CDR1 and CDR2: KGHDR, SFDVKD. The CDR3 coding sequence is TGTGCCACCAGTGAGAACTGGGGGGGAGCCTCCCGGGCTGAGCAGTTCTTC. This encodes CATSENWGGASRAEQFF.

This clonotype came up many times. The V call is TRBV5-1, the J call TRBJ2-1; D is perhaps TRBD1 (6 bases). Germline CDR1 SGHRS, CDR2 YFSETQ. The CDR3 is 12 amino acids. Trimming left V 0 bases short and J 10 bases short, with 8 bases between. The CDR3 spells CASSLEQGEQFF. CDR3 DNA: TGCGCCAGCAGCTTGGAACAGGGCGAGCAGTTCTTC.

J is TRBJ1-1 and V is TRBV20-1, with a weak D call TRBD1 (5 bases). This CDR3 has 15 residues. The germline gives CDR1 DFQATT, CDR2 SNEGSKA (reference sequence). Trimming removed 6 bases at V and 1 base at J, with 18 bases between. Here the CDR3 DNA reads TGCAGTGCCCCTCGGGCCCGGGGGACGAACACTGAAGCTTTCTTT. Translated: CSAPRARGTNTEAFF.

With respect to this clonotype: This may come from a read error, since a much larger clone is one base off. This rearrangement joins TRBV4-3 to TRBJ2-3; D gene unclear. This CDR3 region has 13 residues. The germline gives CDR1 LGHNA, CDR2 YSLEER. The CDR3 coding sequence is TGCGCCAGCAGCCAGAACCCCACAGATGCGCAGTATTTT. Its protein is CASSQNPTDAQYF.

In its sample, this clonotype was seen a few times. The rearrangement joins TRBV20-1 to TRBJ2-3; the D is unclear. The V and J ends lost 4 bases and 6 bases respectively, with 17 bases between them. The CDR3 consists of 14 residues. Germline CDR1 and CDR2: DFQATT and SNEGSKA (reference sequence). In DNA form, the CDR3 reads TGCAGTGCTAAGGGTCTAGACGGGTGGGATACGCAGTATTTT. It codes for CSAKGLDGWDTQYF.

This clonotype was recorded many times. This sequence joins TRBV28 and TRBJ1-5, with 8 bases identical to TRBD1. The V and J ends lost 1 base and 0 bases, in that order; junction bases with no gene match: 5. This CDR3 comprises 17 residues. Germline V gene lookup returns CDR1 MDHEN and CDR2 SYDVKM. CDR3: CASSLFGRGHSNQPQHF. CDR3 nucleotide sequence: TGTGCCAGCAGTTTATTTGGCAGGGGGCATAGCAATCAGCCCCAGCATTTT.